This TCR beta chain was captured in a study of cytomegalovirus exposure and HLA in healthy donors. Though nominally healthy at sampling, donors likely had unrecorded immune exposures. The study, taken as a whole, reports: Later on, an analysis found that several of the most significant clusters appeared to be linked to common viral pathogens, which included parvovirus B19. According to the study, roughly 160 TCR beta chains were cytomegalovirus-associated.

Of note for this clone: Its specificity is not known.

This CDR3 spans 14 amino acids. Trimming stripped 4 bases from V and 5 bases from J, with 14 bases between. Germline-derived CDR1 and CDR2 are SGHTA and FQGNSA. 13 Jbeta primers and 60 Vbeta primers were used for the PCR. Method: immunoSEQ multiplex PCR; TCRdb's copy keeps in-frame clones and lacks some. The table records about 130,000 clones, approximately 74% of them present only once. This sequence joins TRBV7-2 and TRBJ1-2; D is perhaps TRBD1 (5 bases). The origin of this receptor is a male donor in good health and CMV-seronegative. The sample taken for sequencing was PBMCs. The CDR3 here is CASSSRVVGYGYTF. CDR3 coding DNA: TGTGCCAGCAGCTCCAGGGTAGTGGGGTATGGCTACACCTTC.